The rows below give T cell receptor beta chains drawn from one sample of a study of blood T cell repertoires in COVID-19. Using immunoSEQ multiplex PCR, the repertoire was profiled, and TCRdb retains in-frame clones only, with some absent. The profile shows about 91,000 clones, 88% of them singletons. Sequencing was carried out using peripheral blood. The receptors were sampled from a woman older than 75 with active COVID-19. CDR3s include the opening cysteine and the closing phenylalanine or tryptophan. D genes are given only for firm matches. Size is omitted from some rows. Given values are once, few, many or a class for expanded clones.

J gene: TRBJ2-3; clone size: -; V gene: TRBV12-3/TRBV12-4; D gene: TRBD2; CDR3 protein: CASRTGGADTQYF; CDR3 DNA: TGTGCCAGCAGAACTGGGGGGGCAGATACGCAGTATTTT
J gene: TRBJ2-7; clone size: -; V gene: TRBV5-5; D gene: -; CDR3 protein: CASSLGPGVEQYF; CDR3 DNA: TGTGCCAGCAGCTTGGGTCCCGGGGTTGAGCAGTACTTC
J gene: TRBJ1-1; clone size: -; V gene: TRBV5-8; D gene: -; CDR3 protein: CASSLTRVNTEAFF; CDR3 DNA: TGTGCCAGCAGCTTGACACGGGTGAACACTGAAGCTTTCTTT
J gene: TRBJ2-1; clone size: -; V gene: TRBV27; D gene: -; CDR3 protein: CASSLREGGEQFF; CDR3 DNA: TGTGCCAGCAGTTTACGTGAGGGCGGGGAGCAGTTCTTC
J gene: TRBJ1-2; clone size: -; V gene: TRBV19; D gene: TRBD1; CDR3 protein: CASSSGQGSSYGYTF; CDR3 DNA: TGTGCCAGTAGTTCGGGACAGGGGTCAAGCTATGGCTACACCTTC
J gene: TRBJ1-5; clone size: -; V gene: TRBV28; D gene: -; CDR3 protein: CAIGGWPQHF; CDR3 DNA: TGTGCCATAGGGGGTTGGCCCCAGCATTTT
J gene: TRBJ1-5; clone size: -; V gene: TRBV18; D gene: TRBD1; CDR3 protein: CASSPFRGLGQPQHF; CDR3 DNA: TGTGCCAGCTCACCATTCAGGGGGCTGGGTCAGCCCCAGCATTTT
J gene: TRBJ2-6; clone size: -; V gene: TRBV19; D gene: TRBD1; CDR3 protein: CASSSQGTGANVLTF; CDR3 DNA: TGTGCCAGTAGTTCACAGGGGACTGGGGCCAACGTCCTGACTTTC
J gene: TRBJ2-7; clone size: once; V gene: TRBV9; D gene: TRBD2; CDR3 protein: CASSALAEAYEQYF; CDR3 DNA: TGTGCCAGCAGCGCCCTAGCGGAAGCCTACGAGCAGTACTTC
J gene: TRBJ2-1; clone size: once; V gene: TRBV28; D gene: TRBD1; CDR3 protein: CASSRRSDRGWNEQFF; CDR3 DNA: TGTGCCAGCAGTCGTAGGTCGGACAGGGGGTGGAATGAGCAGTTCTTC
J gene: TRBJ1-2; clone size: -; V gene: TRBV2; D gene: -; CDR3 protein: CASSLTGGYTF; CDR3 DNA: TGTGCCAGCAGTTTGACAGGCGGCTACACCTTC
J gene: TRBJ2-7; clone size: -; V gene: TRBV2; D gene: -; CDR3 protein: CASSEQGYEQYF; CDR3 DNA: TGTGCCAGCAGTGAACAGGGATACGAGCAGTACTTC
J gene: TRBJ2-7; clone size: -; V gene: TRBV15; D gene: TRBD2; CDR3 protein: CATSRDKTSSPYEQYF; CDR3 DNA: TGTGCCACCAGCAGAGATAAGACTAGCTCCCCCTACGAGCAGTACTTC
J gene: TRBJ2-7; clone size: -; V gene: TRBV7-2; D gene: -; CDR3 protein: CASGALSYEQYF; CDR3 DNA: TGTGCCAGTGGGGCTCTCTCCTACGAGCAGTACTTC
J gene: TRBJ2-1; clone size: -; V gene: TRBV5-1; D gene: -; CDR3 protein: CASSLAENEQFF; CDR3 DNA: TGCGCCAGCAGCTTGGCGGAGAATGAGCAGTTCTTC
J gene: TRBJ2-7; clone size: -; V gene: TRBV3-1/TRBV3-2; D gene: -; CDR3 protein: CATSGRHTYEQYF; CDR3 DNA: TGTGCCACAAGCGGGCGCCATACTTACGAGCAGTACTTC
J gene: TRBJ2-1; clone size: -; V gene: TRBV28; D gene: TRBD2; CDR3 protein: CASSSRPGLAGFDEQFF; CDR3 DNA: TGTGCCAGCAGTTCAAGACCGGGACTAGCGGGATTTGATGAGCAGTTCTTC